This TCR beta chain was captured by sequencing in a study of shared clonotypes between healthy human individuals. Germline CDR1 is SGHTA and CDR2 is FQGTGA. This CDR3 comprises 15 residues. V lost 4 bases and J lost 7, with 19 bases in between. Repertoires were generated with immunoSEQ multiplex PCR, while TCRdb's copy carries only in-frame clones and drops some. The sample consists of 1,400,000 or so clones, just under 99% of them appearing once. The rearrangement joins TRBV7-3 to TRBJ1-2; D uncertain. Sequencing was performed on naive CD4+ T cells sorted from blood. Regarding subset: CD45RA+ positively selected. This receptor was obtained from a young man in good health. CDR3 in DNA: TGTGCCAGCAGCTCAGGACCAGGCCTGAGGCTTGGCTACACCTTC. The encoded protein is CASSSGPGLRLGYTF.